One sample yielded the 22 T cell receptor beta chains listed below, sequenced in a study of neurological immune-mediated disorders. TCRdb re-derived calls from the 5' RACE reads in MiXCR, one entry per CDR3 protein. This sample has 77,000 or so distinct CDR3 sequences; 9.4% occur once, and the top ten carry 1.7%. The source material was PBMCs. All receptors come from a man in his fifties in good health.

This clonotype has at least ten counts. The chain uses TRBV5-1 and TRBJ2-1; a possible D gene is TRBD2 (6 bases). The CDR3 extends over 13 amino acids. V shed 4 bases and J shed 7 bases, with 12 bases lying between them. The germline V gene encodes CDR1 SGHRS and CDR2 YFSETQ. The CDR3 here is CASSAVGGNEQFF. CDR3 nucleotides: TGCGCCAGCAGCGCCGTCGGGGGAAATGAGCAGTTCTTC. Full variable domain (rest looked up from reference TRBV5-1 and TRBJ2-1): KAGVTQTPRYLIKTRGQQVTLSCSPISGHRSVSWYQQTPGQGLQFLFEYFSETQRNKGNFPGRFSGRQFSNSRSEMNVSTLELGDSALYLCASSAVGGNEQFFGPGTRLTVL.

This clonotype was detected only a few times. This rearrangement joins TRBV20-1 to TRBJ1-2, with D possibly being TRBD1 (5 bases). CDR1 and CDR2 (germline): DFQATT, SNEGSKA (reference sequence). Trimming removed 6 bases at V and 6 bases at J, with 14 bases between. The CDR3 sequence is 12 residues long. The CDR3 is CSAPGRANGYTF. CDR3 bases: TGCAGTGCCCCTGGCAGGGCTAATGGCTACACCTTC.

This clonotype was detected ten times or more. The chain employs TRBV2 and TRBJ2-7; no definite D call. V lost 3 bases and J 2 bases, leaving 11 bases between the germline ends. The germline gives CDR1 SNHLY, CDR2 FYNNEI. The CDR3 has 14 residues. The CDR3 DNA is TGTGCCAGCAGTGATTGGACGCTCACCTACGAGCAGTACTTC. It is translated as CASSDWTLTYEQYF.

This clonotype has at least ten counts. CDR3 sequence: CASSLGSYEQYF. CDR3 coding DNA: TGTGCCAGCAGCTTAGGGAGTTACGAGCAGTACTTC. The chain employs TRBV7-9 and TRBJ2-7; D is ambiguous. This CDR3 spans 12 amino acids. V lost 1 base, J lost 4 bases, and 5 bases lay in between. Germline lookup yields CDR1 SEHNR and CDR2 FQNEAQ (reference sequence).

Many counts were recorded for this clonotype. This chain joins TRBV20-1 and TRBJ2-5, with 7 bases matching TRBD2. The CDR3 is 12 residues long. J lost 4 bases, V lost 2 bases, and 1 base had no gene match. The germline CDR1 and CDR2 sequences are DFQATT and SNEGSKA (reference sequence). The CDR3 here is CSARTSVETQYF. The CDR3 nucleotides read TGCAGTGCTAGAACTAGCGTAGAGACCCAGTACTTC.

This clonotype was seen many times. The chain has TRBV5-1 and TRBJ2-1; D ambiguous. The CDR3 loop spans 15 amino acids. V was shortened by 1 base and J by 7 bases, with 15 bases between the two germline ends. Germline-derived CDR1 and CDR2 are SGHRS and YFSETQ. This CDR3 reads CASSLKLASANEQFF. Written as DNA, the CDR3 is TGCGCCAGCAGCTTGAAGTTGGCTAGTGCTAATGAGCAGTTCTTC.

The table lists this clonotype with many counts. This chain joins TRBV12-3 or TRBV12-4 and TRBJ2-7, with 7 bases lining up with TRBD1. V was clipped by 5 bases and J by 0 bases; unmatched bases: 7. The length of the CDR3 is 15 residues. CDR3 nucleotide sequence: TGTGCCAGCAGTCCCAGACAGGGCGGCTCCTACGAGCAGTACTTC. This translates into CASSPRQGGSYEQYF.

This chain uses TRBV18 with TRBJ1-2; D ambiguous. This CDR3 spans 14 amino acids. Trimming cost V 1 base and J 3 bases, with 9 bases left between them. Germline V gene lookup returns CDR1 KGHSH and CDR2 LQKENI. The CDR3 DNA follows: TGTGCCAGCTCACCACAGGGAAACCACTATGGCTACACCTTC. Its translation is CASSPQGNHYGYTF. The full variable domain, completed using reference TRBV18 and TRBJ1-2, is NAGVMQNPRHLVRRRGQEARLRCSPMKGHSHVYWYRQLPEEGLKFMVYLQKENIIDESGMPKERFSAEFPKEGPSILRIQQVVRGDSAAYFCASSPQGNHYGYTFGSGTRLTVV.

This clonotype was observed many times. This chain connects TRBV7-2 to TRBJ2-3; 9 bases are shared with TRBD1. This CDR3 has 15 amino acids. V lost 5 bases, J lost 6 bases, and 9 bases stayed unmatched. Germline CDR1 SGHTA, CDR2 FQGNSA. CDR3 residues: CASSTWDRVTDTQYF. The CDR3 DNA reads TGTGCCAGCAGCACCTGGGACAGGGTGACCGATACGCAGTATTTT.

This clonotype was counted at least ten times. This sequence joins TRBV11-2 and TRBJ2-3, with 13 bases identical to TRBD2. Losses at the gene ends were 6 bases for V and 3 bases for J; bases not matched to a gene: 12. Germline V gene sequence: CDR1 SGHAT, CDR2 FQNNGV. CDR3 size: 18 residues. The CDR3 DNA sequence: TGTGCCAGCAGTCACAATTCCGGGACTAGCGGGATTACAGATACGCAGTATTTT. Translating it yields CASSHNSGTSGITDTQYF.

In this sample, this clonotype turned up many times. This chain uses TRBV3-1 with TRBJ1-1; 9 bases map to TRBD1. Losses at the gene ends were 4 bases for V and 11 bases for J; bases not matched to a gene: 5. Germline CDR1 reads LGHDT; CDR2 reads YNNKEL (reference sequence). The CDR3 extends over 12 amino acids. The CDR3 DNA reads as TGTGCCAGCAGCCGCCGGGACAGGGCTGCTTTCTTT. Translating gives CASSRRDRAAFF.

This clonotype was recorded many times. The V and J genes are TRBV12-3 or TRBV12-4 and TRBJ1-6; 11 bases align to TRBD1. J was trimmed by 9 bases and V by 4 bases; bases with no gene match: 2. The CDR3 is 14 residues long. Here the CDR3 DNA reads TGTGCCAGCAGTTCGGACAGGGGGCGTTCACCCCTCCACTTT. Its protein product is CASSSDRGRSPLHF.

This clonotype has ten or more counts. The V gene is TRBV7-2, the J gene TRBJ2-5; 9 bases line up with TRBD2. This CDR3 region has 13 residues. CDR1 is SGHTA and CDR2 is FQGNSA in the germline V gene. V was clipped by 7 bases and J by 7 bases; unmatched bases: 7. The CDR3 DNA is TGTGCCAGCACTTTAGCGGGAGCAGGGACCCAGTACTTC. Its translation is CASTLAGAGTQYF. Full variable domain (rest looked up from reference TRBV7-2 and TRBJ2-5): GAGVSQSPSNKVTEKGKDVELRCDPISGHTALYWYRQSLGQGLEFLIYFQGNSAPDKSGLPSDRFSAERTGGSVSTLTIQRTQQEDSAVYLCASTLAGAGTQYFGPGTRLLVL.

This clonotype occurred a few times. The chain's CDR3 is CSARDRGTRDTEAFF. DNA for the CDR3: TGCAGTGCTAGGGACAGGGGAACCAGGGACACTGAAGCTTTCTTT. This rearrangement joins TRBV20-1 to TRBJ1-1, with 9 bases lining up with TRBD1. Germline V gene data show CDR1 as DFQATT and CDR2 as SNEGSKA (reference sequence). The trim removed 3 bases at V and 3 bases at J, leaving 8 bases unmatched. This CDR3 is built from 15 residues.

This clonotype was seen a handful of times. The chain combines TRBV7-8 with TRBJ2-2, with D possibly called TRBD1 or TRBD2 (5 bases each). V lost 4 bases and J 5 bases, leaving 14 bases between the germline ends. The CDR3 contains 15 residues. CDR1 SGHVS and CDR2 FQNEAQ come from the germline V gene. Here the CDR3 DNA reads TGTGCCAGCAGCTCGGGACCACCGGCGACCGGGGAGCTGTTTTTT. This translates into CASSSGPPATGELFF.

This clonotype occurred many times. The genes are TRBV18 and TRBJ1-1; 7 bases agree with TRBD1. Germline values: CDR1 KGHSH, CDR2 LQKENI. The CDR3 is made up of 14 amino acids. With 4 bases clipped from V and 1 base from J, the junction kept 3 bases outside the gene matches. The CDR3 DNA reads TGTGCCAGCTCACTTGGGACAGCGAACACTGAAGCTTTCTTT. Amino acid sequence: CASSLGTANTEAFF.

This clonotype was seen repeatedly, ten times or more. This chain joins TRBV29-1 and TRBJ1-2, with D possibly TRBD1 on 5 matching bases. The CDR3 is made up of 14 amino acids. Germline-derived CDR1 and CDR2 are SQVTM and ANQGSEA. With 3 bases removed from V and 3 bases from J, the gap between germline ends came to 14 bases. The CDR3 reads CSVDSGLGDYGYTF. The CDR3 DNA reads TGCAGCGTTGATTCAGGCCTGGGGGACTATGGCTACACCTTC.

This clonotype was counted between two and nine times. This clone may be a read error of a much larger clone one base away. The chain couples TRBV25-1 to TRBJ1-3; D might be TRBD1 (5 bases). This CDR3 has 13 amino acids. CDR1 is MGHDK and CDR2 is SYGVNS in the germline V gene. The CDR3, as DNA: TGTGCCAGCAGTGCACAGGCCGGAAACACCGTATATTTT. This encodes CASSAQAGNTVYF. Full variable domain (remainder filled in from reference TRBV25-1 and TRBJ1-3): EADIYQTPRYLVIGTGKKITLECSQTMGHDKMYWYQQDPGMELHLIHYSYGVNSTEKGDLSSESTVSRIRTEHFPLTLESARPSHTSQYLCASSAQAGNTVYFGEGSWLTVV.

This clonotype appeared many times. The rearrangement joins TRBV5-5 to TRBJ1-1; 8 bases map to TRBD1. The trim removed 6 bases at V and 3 bases at J, leaving 7 bases unmatched. Per the germline V gene, CDR1 is SGHKS and CDR2 is YYEKEE (reference sequence). The CDR3 length is 14 residues. The CDR3 reads CASTFSGGDTEAFF. CDR3 DNA: TGTGCCAGCACCTTCTCAGGGGGCGACACTGAAGCTTTCTTT.

This clonotype was seen once. The chain uses TRBV7-2 and TRBJ2-2; TRBD2 agrees at 10 bases. The ends lost 5 bases at V and 4 bases at J; junction bases unmatched: 7. The CDR3 loop spans 16 amino acids. Germline CDR1 is SGHTA and CDR2 is FQGNSA. The CDR3 sequence: CASSPASGRTTGELFF. DNA of the CDR3: TGTGCCAGCAGCCCCGCTAGCGGGAGAACCACCGGGGAGCTGTTTTTT.

The table lists this clonotype with a few counts. The genes are TRBV5-1 and TRBJ2-1, with 10 nucleotides matching TRBD2. CDR1 and CDR2 from the germline V gene are SGHRS and YFSETQ. V lost 0 bases, J lost 5 bases, and 2 bases stayed unmatched. The CDR3 extends over 15 amino acids. The CDR3 nucleotides are TGCGCCAGCAGCTTGGTTCTAGCGGGAGACAATGAGCAGTTCTTC. Translated, it gives CASSLVLAGDNEQFF.

This clonotype was detected only a few times. V gene TRBV15 combines with J gene TRBJ1-5; D may be TRBD1 (5 bases). This CDR3 spans 16 amino acids. V lost 3 bases and J 0 bases, leaving 12 bases between the germline ends. Germline CDR1 is LNHNV and CDR2 is YYDKDF (reference sequence). This chain's CDR3 is CATSSEDMYSNQPQHF. CDR3 in DNA: TGTGCCACCAGCAGCGAGGACATGTATAGCAATCAGCCCCAGCATTTT.